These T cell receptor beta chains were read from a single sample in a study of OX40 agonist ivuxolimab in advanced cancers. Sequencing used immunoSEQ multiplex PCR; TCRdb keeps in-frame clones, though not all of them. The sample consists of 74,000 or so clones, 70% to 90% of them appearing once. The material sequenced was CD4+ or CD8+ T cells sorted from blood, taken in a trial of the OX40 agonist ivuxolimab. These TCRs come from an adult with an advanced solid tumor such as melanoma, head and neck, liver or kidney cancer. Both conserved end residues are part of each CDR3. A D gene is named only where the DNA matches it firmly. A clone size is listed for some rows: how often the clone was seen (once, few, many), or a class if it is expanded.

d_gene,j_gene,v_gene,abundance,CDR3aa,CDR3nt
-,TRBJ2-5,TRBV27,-,CASSPTGGETQYF,TGTGCCAGCAGCCCGACAGGCGGGGAGACCCAGTACTTC
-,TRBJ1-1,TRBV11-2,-,CASSLILTTEAFF,TGTGCCAGCAGCTTAATCTTGACGACTGAAGCTTTCTTT
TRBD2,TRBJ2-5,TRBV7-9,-,CASSSYLAGQETQYF,TGTGCCAGCAGCTCGTATTTAGCGGGGCAAGAGACCCAGTACTTC
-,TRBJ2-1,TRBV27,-,CASSPLDWDEQFF,TGTGCCAGCAGTCCACTTGACTGGGATGAGCAGTTCTTC
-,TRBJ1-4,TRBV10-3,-,CAIGGSGGLNEKLFF,TGTGCCATAGGGGGTTCGGGTGGCCTAAATGAAAAACTGTTTTTT
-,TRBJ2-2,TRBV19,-,CASSIGGGANTGELFF,TGTGCCAGTAGTATTGGAGGCGGGGCGAACACCGGGGAGCTGTTTTTT
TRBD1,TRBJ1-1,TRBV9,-,CASSAGTGGSRAFF,TGTGCCAGCAGTGCCGGGACAGGGGGCTCAAGAGCTTTCTTT
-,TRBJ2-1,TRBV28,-,CASTDTTLSNEQFF,TGTGCCAGTACAGACACGACCCTGAGCAATGAGCAGTTCTTC
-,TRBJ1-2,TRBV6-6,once,CASSYAGGRYGYTF,TGTGCCAGCAGTTACGCGGGGGGCAGGTATGGCTACACCTTC
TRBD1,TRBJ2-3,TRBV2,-,CASRVQGSTDTQYF,TGTGCCAGCAGGGTACAGGGGAGCACAGATACGCAGTATTTT
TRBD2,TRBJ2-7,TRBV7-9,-,CASSLTASGSYEQYF,TGTGCCAGCAGCTTAACGGCTAGCGGGTCTTACGAGCAGTACTTC
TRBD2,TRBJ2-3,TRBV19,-,CASRGGGTDTQYF,TGTGCCTCCCGCGGGGGGGGCACAGATACGCAGTATTTT
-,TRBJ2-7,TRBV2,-,CASRRSREQYF,TGTGCCAGCAGAAGAAGCCGGGAACAGTACTTC
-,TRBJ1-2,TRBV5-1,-,CASSSTGTAVGYGYTF,TGCGCCAGCAGCTCAACCGGGACGGCCGTCGGCTATGGCTACACCTTC
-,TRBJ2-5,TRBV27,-,CASSSHYPQETQYF,TGTGCCAGCAGTTCTCACTACCCCCAAGAGACCCAGTACTTC
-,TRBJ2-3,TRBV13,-,CASSLSPLGGNTQYF,TGTGCCAGCAGCTTGTCCCCCCTAGGGGGAAATACGCAGTATTTT
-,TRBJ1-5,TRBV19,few,CASSIVTGNQPQHF,TGTGCCAGTAGTATAGTTACAGGCAATCAGCCCCAGCATTTT
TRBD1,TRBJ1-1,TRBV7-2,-,CASSSGQGNTEAFF,TGTGCCAGCAGCTCGGGACAGGGCAACACTGAAGCTTTCTTT
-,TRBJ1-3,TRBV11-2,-,CASSSSFGNTIYF,TGTGCCAGCAGCAGTAGCTTTGGAAACACCATATATTTT
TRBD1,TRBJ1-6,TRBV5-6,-,CASSSLGDRGRGSPLHF,TGTGCCAGCAGCTCCTTGGGGGACAGGGGACGGGGTTCACCCCTCCACTTT
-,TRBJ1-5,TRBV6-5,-,CASSQSDSNQPQHF,TGTGCCAGCAGTCAATCAGATAGCAATCAGCCCCAGCATTTT
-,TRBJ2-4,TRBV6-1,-,CAPLGGKSKNIQYF,TGTGCCCCATTGGGCGGTAAAAGCAAAAACATTCAGTACTTC
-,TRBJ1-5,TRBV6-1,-,CASSEERLAGDQPQHF,TGTGCCAGCAGTGAAGAACGGCTAGCGGGGGATCAGCCCCAGCATTTT
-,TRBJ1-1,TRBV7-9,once,CASSTRQPNTEAFF,TGTGCCAGCAGCACCCGACAACCGAACACTGAAGCTTTCTTT
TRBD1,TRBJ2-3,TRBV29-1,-,CSVEGQDRELTDTQYF,TGCAGCGTTGAAGGTCAGGACAGGGAGCTCACAGATACGCAGTATTTT
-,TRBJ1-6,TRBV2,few,CASSERHYNSPLHF,TGTGCCAGCAGTGAAAGACATTATAATTCACCCCTCCACTTT
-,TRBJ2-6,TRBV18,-,CASSPGVRDGANVLTF,TGTGCCAGCTCACCAGGGGTAAGAGATGGGGCCAACGTCCTGACTTTC
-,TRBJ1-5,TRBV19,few,CASSATGTLNQPQHF,TGTGCCAGTAGTGCTACCGGGACCCTAAATCAGCCCCAGCATTTT
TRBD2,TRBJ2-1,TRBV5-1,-,CASSLSGGREVEQFF,TGCGCCAGCAGCTTAAGTGGGGGGCGGGAGGTTGAGCAGTTCTTC
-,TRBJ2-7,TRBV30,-,CAWSVGFGEQYF,TGTGCCTGGAGTGTAGGGTTCGGGGAGCAGTACTTC
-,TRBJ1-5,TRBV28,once,CASSLDLSNQPQHF,TGTGCCAGCAGTCTAGACTTGAGCAATCAGCCCCAGCATTTT
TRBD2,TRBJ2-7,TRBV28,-,CASSPPGGSGTYEQYF,TGTGCCAGCAGTCCCCCCGGCGGGAGTGGAACCTACGAGCAGTACTTC
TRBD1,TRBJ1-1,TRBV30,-,CAWRHTGVDTEAFF,TGTGCCTGGAGACATACAGGGGTGGACACTGAAGCTTTCTTT
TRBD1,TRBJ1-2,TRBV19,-,CASTPGTGGSYGYTF,TGTGCCAGTACTCCTGGGACAGGGGGCAGCTATGGCTACACCTTC
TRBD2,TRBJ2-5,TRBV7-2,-,CASSSGLAVGEAQYF,TGTGCCAGCAGCTCTGGACTAGCGGTGGGAGAGGCCCAGTACTTC
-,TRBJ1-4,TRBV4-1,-,CASSQGGAPEKLFF,TGCGCCAGCAGCCAAGGTGGTGCCCCTGAAAAACTGTTTTTT
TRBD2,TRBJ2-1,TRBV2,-,CASSEESSGYNEQFF,TGTGCCAGCAGTGAAGAATCTAGCGGCTACAATGAGCAGTTCTTC
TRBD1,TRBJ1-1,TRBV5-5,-,CASSLGGLNTEAFF,TGTGCCAGCAGCTTAGGGGGCTTGAACACTGAAGCTTTCTTT
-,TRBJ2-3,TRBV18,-,CASSPIGNTDTQYF,TGTGCCAGCTCACCAATCGGGAACACAGATACGCAGTATTTT
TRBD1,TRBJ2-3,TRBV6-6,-,CASSGQGALDTQYF,TGTGCCAGCAGTGGACAGGGGGCCTTAGATACGCAGTATTTT
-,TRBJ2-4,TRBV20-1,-,CSAREGLQMGF,TGCAGTGCTAGAGAGGGGCTACAGATGGGATTC
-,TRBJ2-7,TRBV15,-,CATSRGAPGSGEQYF,TGTGCCACCAGCAGAGGGGCCCCTGGGAGCGGCGAGCAGTACTTC
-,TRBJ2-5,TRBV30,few,CAWSVRGGETQYF,TGTGCCTGGAGTGTAAGAGGCGGGGAGACCCAGTACTTC
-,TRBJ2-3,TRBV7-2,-,CASSLALGMGPDTQYF,TGTGCCAGCAGCTTAGCGCTAGGCATGGGGCCAGATACGCAGTATTTT
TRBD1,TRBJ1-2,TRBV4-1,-,CASSQDAGGDYGYTF,TGCGCCAGCAGCCAAGATGCAGGGGGGGACTATGGCTACACCTTC
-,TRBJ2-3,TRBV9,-,CASSVDGTETGDTQYF,TGTGCCAGCAGCGTAGATGGGACGGAAACTGGGGATACGCAGTATTTT
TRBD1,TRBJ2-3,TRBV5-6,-,CASSLQGADTQYF,TGTGCCAGCAGCTTACAGGGGGCAGATACGCAGTATTTT
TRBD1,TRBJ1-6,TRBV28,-,CASSPHRGSIGFSYNSPLHF,TGTGCCAGCAGTCCCCACAGGGGGAGTATAGGTTTCTCCTATAATTCACCCCTCCACTTT
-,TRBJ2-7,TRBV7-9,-,CASPSEGTTEQYF,TGTGCCAGCCCCTCGGAGGGAACGACCGAGCAGTACTTC
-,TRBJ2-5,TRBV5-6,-,CASSLLGQAQETQYF,TGTGCCAGCAGCTTACTAGGGCAGGCCCAAGAGACCCAGTACTTC
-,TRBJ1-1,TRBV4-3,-,CASSHQGTEAFF,TGCGCCAGCAGCCACCAGGGAACTGAAGCTTTCTTT
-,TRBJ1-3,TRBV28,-,CASSLIQVGAGNTIYF,TGTGCCAGCAGTTTGATTCAAGTCGGAGCTGGAAACACCATATATTTT
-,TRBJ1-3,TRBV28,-,CASSKGTFSSGNTIYF,TGTGCCAGCAGCAAAGGGACTTTCAGCTCTGGAAACACCATATATTTT
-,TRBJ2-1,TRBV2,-,CATGPGKHEQFF,TGTGCTACGGGGCCGGGAAAGCATGAGCAGTTCTTC
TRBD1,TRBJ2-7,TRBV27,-,CASQGQGKNEQYF,TGTGCCTCCCAGGGACAGGGCAAAAACGAGCAGTACTTC
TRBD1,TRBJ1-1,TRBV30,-,CAWARRQGDTEAFF,TGTGCCTGGGCCCGCCGACAGGGGGACACTGAAGCTTTCTTT
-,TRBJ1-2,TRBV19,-,CASSIGRTYGYTF,TGTGCCAGTAGTATTGGGCGGACCTATGGCTACACCTTC
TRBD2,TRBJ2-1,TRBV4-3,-,CASSLRTSRIYNEQFF,TGCGCCAGCAGCCTCCGGACTAGCAGAATCTACAATGAGCAGTTCTTC
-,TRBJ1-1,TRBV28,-,CASNGLNTEAFF,TGTGCCAGCAACGGGTTGAACACTGAAGCTTTCTTT